Each of the 8 T cell receptor beta chains below was sequenced from the same sample in a study of blood T cell repertoires in COVID-19. Generated by immunoSEQ multiplex PCR, the TCRdb table keeps only in-frame clones and is missing some. This table has under 100,000 clones, under 80% appearing once. Sequenced sample: peripheral blood. The receptors stem from a woman older than 75 with active or convalescent COVID-19.

This clone came up a few times. This chain connects TRBV10-1 to TRBJ2-7, with D perhaps matching TRBD2 (6 bases). The CDR3 length is 14 residues. Germline V CDR1 and CDR2: WNHNN, SYGVQD (reference sequence). V dropped 3 bases and J dropped 3 bases, with 12 bases sitting between them. CDR3 sequence reads: CASSEWQGGYEQYF. CDR3 bases: TGCGCCAGCAGTGAATGGCAGGGAGGCTACGAGCAGTACTTC.

The sample holds one count of this clone. The rearrangement links TRBV6-5 to TRBJ2-5, with TRBD2 identical over 8 bases. Germline values: CDR1 MNHEY, CDR2 SVGAGI. Losses at the gene ends were 5 bases for V and 3 bases for J; bases not matched to a gene: 8. The CDR3 sequence is 15 residues long. The CDR3 region is CASSPRGSGEETQYF. The CDR3 nucleotides read TGTGCCAGCAGTCCCCGGGGTAGCGGGGAAGAGACCCAGTACTTC.

The V and J genes are TRBV4-3 and TRBJ2-3; 9 nucleotides align to TRBD2. The trim removed 0 bases at V and 1 base at J, leaving 17 bases unmatched. Germline V gene data show CDR1 as LGHNA and CDR2 as YSLEER. The CDR3 runs to 21 residues. The CDR3 protein is CASSQELFGGRLAVGTDTQYF. CDR3 DNA: TGCGCCAGCAGCCAAGAGTTGTTTGGCGGTAGACTAGCGGTGGGCACAGATACGCAGTATTTT.

J is TRBJ1-1 and V is TRBV10-3; 9 bases are shared with TRBD1. The V gene's germline CDR1 is ENHRY and CDR2 SYGVKD. The CDR3 spans 13 residues. Trimming took 4 bases from V and 9 from J; bases not matched to a gene: 6. CDR3 sequence: CAISALTGGKAFF. The CDR3 DNA reads as TGTGCCATCAGTGCTTTGACAGGGGGTAAAGCTTTCTTT.

This rearrangement joins TRBV5-1 to TRBJ2-1; tentatively, D is TRBD2 (5 bases). Trimming left V 2 bases short and J 8 bases short, with 20 bases between. This CDR3 is built from 16 residues. Germline V gene lookup returns CDR1 SGHRS and CDR2 YFSETQ. The CDR3 nucleotides read TGCGCCAGCAGCTTACTTTCGAGTCTAGCTCTGGATGAGCAGTTCTTC. Translating it yields CASSLLSSLALDEQFF.

This clone occurred a few times. The chain's CDR3 is CAVRDRETEAFF. DNA of the CDR3: TGTGCCGTCCGGGACAGGGAAACTGAAGCTTTCTTT. The chain uses TRBV19 and TRBJ1-1; 9 bases align to TRBD1. The junction had 6 bases not matched to a gene; V was cut back by 11 bases and J by 5 bases. The CDR3 runs to 12 residues. The germline V gene encodes CDR1 LNHDA and CDR2 SQIVND (reference sequence).

The chain recombines TRBV7-8 with TRBJ1-3; D call uncertain. Germline V gene data show CDR1 as SGHVS and CDR2 as FQNEAQ. This CDR3 has 17 amino acids. Trimming stripped 5 bases from V and 0 bases from J, with 17 bases between. The CDR3 nucleotides read TGTGCCAGCAGCCCGATAACGCCAGCGGCCTCTGGAAACACCATATATTTT. As protein: CASSPITPAASGNTIYF. Looking up the rest from reference TRBV7-8 and TRBJ1-3 gives the full variable domain: GAGVSQSPRYKVAKRGQDVALRCDPISGHVSLFWYQQALGQGPEFLTYFQNEAQLDKSGLPSDRFFAERPEGSVSTLKIQRTQQEDSAVYLCASSPITPAASGNTIYFGEGSWLTVV.

The V and J genes are TRBV5-6 and TRBJ1-1; 7 bases are shared with TRBD1. V lost 4 bases to trimming and J lost 10 bases; unmatched junction nucleotides: 16. The CDR3 has 15 residues. Germline V gives CDR1 SGHDT, CDR2 YYEEEE. As DNA, the CDR3 is TGTGCCAGCAGCACGCGGGGACAGTTTTTTTTTGGAGCTTTCTTT. It codes for CASSTRGQFFFGAFF.